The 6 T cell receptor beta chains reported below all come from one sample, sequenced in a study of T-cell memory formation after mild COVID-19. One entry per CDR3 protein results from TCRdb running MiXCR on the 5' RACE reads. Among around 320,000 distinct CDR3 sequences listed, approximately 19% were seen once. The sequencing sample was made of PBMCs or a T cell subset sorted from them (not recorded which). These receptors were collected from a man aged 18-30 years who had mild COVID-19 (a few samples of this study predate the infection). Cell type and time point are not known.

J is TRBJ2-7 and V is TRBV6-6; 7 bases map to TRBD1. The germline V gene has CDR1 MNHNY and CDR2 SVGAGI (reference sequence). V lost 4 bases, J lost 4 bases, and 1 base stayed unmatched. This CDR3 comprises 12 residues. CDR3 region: CASSSRGYEQYV. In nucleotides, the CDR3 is TGTGCCAGCAGTTCCAGGGGGTACGAGCAGTACGTC.

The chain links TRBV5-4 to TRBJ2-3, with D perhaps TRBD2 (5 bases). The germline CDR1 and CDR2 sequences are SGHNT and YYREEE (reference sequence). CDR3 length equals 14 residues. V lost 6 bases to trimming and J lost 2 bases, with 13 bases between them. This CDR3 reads CASTSLGDTDTQYF. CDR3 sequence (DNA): TGTGCCAGCACCTCCCTGGGAGACACAGATACGCAGTATTTT. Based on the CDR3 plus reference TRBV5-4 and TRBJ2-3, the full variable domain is ETGVTQSPTHLIKTRGQQVTLRCSSQSGHNTVSWYQQALGQGPQFIFQYYREEENGRGNFPPRFSGLQFPNYSSELNVNALELDDSALYLCASTSLGDTDTQYFGPGTRLTVL.

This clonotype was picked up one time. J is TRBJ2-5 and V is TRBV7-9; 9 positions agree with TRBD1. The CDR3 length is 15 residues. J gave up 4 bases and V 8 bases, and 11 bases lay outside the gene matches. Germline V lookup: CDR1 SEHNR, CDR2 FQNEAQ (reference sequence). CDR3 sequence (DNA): TGTGCCAGCCTTCCTTCCCCGACAGGGGGAGAGACCCAGTACTTC. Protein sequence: CASLPSPTGGETQYF.

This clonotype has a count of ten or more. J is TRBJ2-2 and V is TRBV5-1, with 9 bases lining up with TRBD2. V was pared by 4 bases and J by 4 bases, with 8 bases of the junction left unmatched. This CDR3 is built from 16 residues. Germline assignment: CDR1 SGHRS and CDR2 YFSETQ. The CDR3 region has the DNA TGCGCCAGCAGCCCGCGGGGGGGCGTAGTCACCGGGGAGCTGTTTTTT. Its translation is CASSPRGGVVTGELFF.

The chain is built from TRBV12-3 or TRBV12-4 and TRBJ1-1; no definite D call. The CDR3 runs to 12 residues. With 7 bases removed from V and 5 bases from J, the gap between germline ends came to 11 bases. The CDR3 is CASTIAGTEAFF. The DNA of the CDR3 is TGTGCCAGCACTATCGCAGGAACTGAAGCTTTCTTT.

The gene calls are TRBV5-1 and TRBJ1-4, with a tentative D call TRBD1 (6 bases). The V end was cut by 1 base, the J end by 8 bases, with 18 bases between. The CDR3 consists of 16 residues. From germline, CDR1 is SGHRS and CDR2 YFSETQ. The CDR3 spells CASSLLHREGGEKLFF. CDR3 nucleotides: TGCGCCAGCAGCTTGCTCCACAGGGAAGGAGGGGAAAAACTGTTTTTT.